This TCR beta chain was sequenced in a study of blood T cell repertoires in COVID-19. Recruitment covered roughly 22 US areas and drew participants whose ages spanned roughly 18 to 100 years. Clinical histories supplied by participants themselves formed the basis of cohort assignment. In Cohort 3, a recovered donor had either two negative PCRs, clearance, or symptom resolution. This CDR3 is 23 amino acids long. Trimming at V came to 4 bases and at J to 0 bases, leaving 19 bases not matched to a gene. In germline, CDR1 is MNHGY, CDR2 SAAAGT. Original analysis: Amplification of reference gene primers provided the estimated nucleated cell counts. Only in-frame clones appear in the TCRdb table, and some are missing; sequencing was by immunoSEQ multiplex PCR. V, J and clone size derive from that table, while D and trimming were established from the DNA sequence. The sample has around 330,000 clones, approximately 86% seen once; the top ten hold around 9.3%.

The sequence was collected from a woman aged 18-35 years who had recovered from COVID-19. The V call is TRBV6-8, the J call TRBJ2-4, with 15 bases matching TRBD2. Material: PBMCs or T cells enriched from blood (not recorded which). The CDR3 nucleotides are TGTGCCAGCAGTTTCCGCTACTGGACTAGCGGGAGGGCCGTGCCGTTAGCCAAAAACATTCAGTACTTC. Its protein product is CASSFRYWTSGRAVPLAKNIQYF.